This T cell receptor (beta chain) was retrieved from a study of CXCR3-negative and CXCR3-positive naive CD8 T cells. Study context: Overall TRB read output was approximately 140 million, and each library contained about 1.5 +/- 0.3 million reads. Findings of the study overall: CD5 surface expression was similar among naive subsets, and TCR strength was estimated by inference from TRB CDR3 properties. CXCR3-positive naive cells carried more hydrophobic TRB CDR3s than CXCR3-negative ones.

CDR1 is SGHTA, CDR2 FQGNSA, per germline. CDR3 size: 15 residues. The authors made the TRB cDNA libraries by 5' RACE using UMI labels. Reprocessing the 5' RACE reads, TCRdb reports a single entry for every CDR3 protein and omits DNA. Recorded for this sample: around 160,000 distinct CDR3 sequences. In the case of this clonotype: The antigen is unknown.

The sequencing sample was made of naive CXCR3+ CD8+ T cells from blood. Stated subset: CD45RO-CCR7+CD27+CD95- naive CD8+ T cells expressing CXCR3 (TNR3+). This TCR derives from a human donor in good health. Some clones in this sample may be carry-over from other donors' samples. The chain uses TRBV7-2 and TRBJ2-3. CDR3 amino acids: CASSLEDFSTDTQYF. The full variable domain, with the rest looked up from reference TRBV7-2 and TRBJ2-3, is GAGVSQSPSNKVTEKGKDVELRCDPISGHTALYWYRQSLGQGLEFLIYFQGNSAPDKSGLPSDRFSAERTGGSVSTLTIQRTQQEDSAVYLCASSLEDFSTDTQYFGPGTRLTVL.